This T cell receptor beta chain was profiled in a study of OX40 agonist ivuxolimab in advanced cancers. Study-wide context: The study reported partial responses in three patients: one hepatocellular carcinoma, two cutaneous melanoma.

Generated by immunoSEQ multiplex PCR, the TCRdb table keeps only in-frame clones and is missing some. This sample has over 50,000 clones, with around nine tenths found just once. The germline gives CDR1 SGHTA, CDR2 FQGNSA. V lost 3 bases, J lost 1 base, and 7 bases stayed unmatched. CDR3 size: 16 residues. Findings and caveats of the study: Some nonresponders likewise displayed low normalized T-cell clonal expansion. Patients with a partial response at 0.1-3.0 mg/kg had among the lowest clonal expansion. Expanded peripheral T cell antigen specificity was not determined.

With respect to this clone: Its antigen is unknown.

V and J are TRBV7-2 and TRBJ2-3; TRBD1 agrees at 7 bases. The source is an adult with an advanced solid tumor such as melanoma, head and neck, liver or kidney cancer. The source material was CD4+ or CD8+ T cells sorted from blood, sampled in a trial of the OX40 agonist ivuxolimab. The CDR3 loop reads CASSFRGGLGTDTQYF. DNA for the CDR3: TGTGCCAGCAGCTTTAGAGGGGGCCTGGGCACAGATACGCAGTATTTT.